Described below is a single TCR beta chain sequence and its context. Antigen specificity is unknown. Profiling relied on immunoSEQ multiplex PCR, and the TCRdb table lists in-frame clones only, not all of them. Of approximately 450 clones in the sample, around 35% were seen once. Patients presented with locally advanced or metastatic urothelial carcinoma. This record belongs to a study of PD-L1 blockade in urothelial cancer. Overall study: Atezolizumab therapy began for patients in the mid-2010s, dosed at 1,200 mg intravenously every 3 weeks. Regarding the study as a whole: A higher tumor-infiltrating T lymphocyte proportion occurred with durable benefit.

This CDR3 is 14 amino acids long. Trimming stripped 1 base from V and 0 bases from J, with 6 bases between. Germline assignment: CDR1 LNHNV and CDR2 YYDKDF (reference sequence). The sequencing here drew on tumor tissue, taken before atezolizumab (anti-PD-L1) treatment. The sequence came from a man aged 55 to 70 with urothelial cancer. J is TRBJ1-1 and V is TRBV15; D not resolved. The CDR3 loop reads CATSRAQMNTEAFF. The CDR3 nucleotides read TGTGCCACCAGCAGAGCGCAGATGAACACTGAAGCTTTCTTT.